The 26 T cell receptor beta chains below were found in one sample sequenced in a study of beta chain features in type 1 diabetes. Expressed TCRB transcripts were sequenced because the entire RNA isolate underwent reverse transcription. The protocol was immunoSEQ multiplex PCR, while the TCRdb copy is restricted to in-frame clones and leaves out a portion. The sample has about 130,000 clones, around a tenth seen once. The sample comprised central memory CD4+ T cells from blood. The receptors here all came from a man younger than 35 in good health.

This clone has only a few counts. This chain joins TRBV9 and TRBJ2-5; D perhaps matches TRBD2 (6 bases). Germline V gene data show CDR1 as SGDLS and CDR2 as YYNGEE. V gave up 3 bases and J gave up 4 bases, with 13 bases separating them. The CDR3 spans 14 residues. CDR3 DNA: TGTGCCAGCAGCGGAGGAATCGGGAGAGAGACCCAGTACTTC. It codes for CASSGGIGRETQYF.

This clone has just a few counts. V and J are TRBV11-2 and TRBJ2-2, with D perhaps TRBD2 (6 bases). Trimming shortened V by 2 bases and J by 4 bases, and 8 bases separated the two germline ends. The CDR3 spans 14 residues. Germline V gene lookup returns CDR1 SGHAT and CDR2 FQNNGV. This chain's CDR3 is CASSLYGGTGELFF. CDR3 nucleotide sequence: TGTGCCAGCAGCTTATACGGGGGCACCGGGGAGCTGTTTTTT.

V and J are TRBV5-5 and TRBJ1-2, with a tentative D call TRBD1 (6 bases). Germline-derived CDR1 and CDR2 are SGHKS and YYEKEE (reference sequence). The CDR3 length is 13 residues. V was cut by 3 bases and J by 2 bases, with 8 bases left in between. The CDR3 DNA reads TGTGCCAGCAGCTCCAGGGGAAACTATGGCTACACCTTC. It yields the protein CASSSRGNYGYTF.

This clone was detected only a few times. This chain uses TRBV30 with TRBJ1-4, with D hard to call. The CDR3 extends over 14 amino acids. V lost 2 bases, J lost 3 bases, and 10 bases lay in between. CDR1 is GTSNPN, CDR2 SVGIG, per germline (reference sequence). CDR3 nucleotides: TGTGCCTGGAGTCCCGGAGGTCCTAATGAAAAACTGTTTTTT. This sequence encodes CAWSPGGPNEKLFF. Combining the CDR3 with reference TRBV30 and TRBJ1-4 gives the whole variable domain SQTIHQWPATLVQPVGSPLSLECTVEGTSNPNLYWYRQAAGRGLQLLFYSVGIGQISSEVPQNLSASRPQDRQFILSSKKLLLSDSGFYLCAWSPGGPNEKLFFGSGTQLSVL.

This rearrangement joins TRBV7-9 to TRBJ2-1; a possible D gene is TRBD2 (5 bases). Trimming cost V 7 bases and J 8 bases, with 15 bases left between them. CDR1 is SEHNR and CDR2 is FQNEAQ in the germline V gene (reference sequence). This CDR3 is 13 amino acids long. Here the CDR3 DNA reads TGTGCCAGCAAGGGATCTACTAGTTATGAGCAGTTCTTC. Protein product: CASKGSTSYEQFF.

This clone was picked up a small number of times. This chain joins TRBV7-6 and TRBJ2-7; D is ambiguous. The CDR3 is made up of 14 amino acids. Germline V CDR1 and CDR2: SGHVS, FNYEAQ. Trimming cost V 4 bases and J 5 bases, with 15 bases left between them. The chain's CDR3 is CASSSLVGLHEQYF. In DNA form, the CDR3 reads TGTGCCAGCAGCTCTCTAGTCGGTCTCCACGAGCAGTACTTC.

This clone has just a few counts. The V and J genes are TRBV30 and TRBJ1-5; TRBD1 matches 8 bases. The junction had 10 bases not matched to a gene; V was cut back by 3 bases and J by 6 bases. The germline CDR1 and CDR2 sequences are GTSNPN and SVGIG (reference sequence). The CDR3 has 15 amino acids. CDR3 bases: TGTGCCTGGAGCCCCGGACAGGGCCCCGGTCAGCCCCAGCATTTT. Amino acid sequence: CAWSPGQGPGQPQHF.

This clone was observed a few times. The V call is TRBV10-3, the J call TRBJ1-4, with D possibly being TRBD1 (5 bases). The germline V gene encodes CDR1 ENHRY and CDR2 SYGVKD. The CDR3 has 12 amino acids. The V gene lost 10 bases and the J gene lost 6 bases, with 12 bases spanning the gap. The DNA of the CDR3 is TGTGCCACCGGGGGAGAGGATGAAAAACTGTTTTTT. Protein product: CATGGEDEKLFF.

The V gene is TRBV19, the J gene TRBJ2-6; possible D gene TRBD1, 5 bases. The CDR3 contains 16 residues. CDR1 and CDR2 from the germline V gene are LNHDA and SQIVND (reference sequence). Between the trimmed V and J ends, which lost 2 bases and 2 bases, there was a span of 10 bases. The CDR3: CASSIWQGAGANVLTF. For the CDR3, the DNA is TGTGCCAGTAGTATATGGCAGGGCGCTGGGGCCAACGTCCTGACTTTC.

This clone was counted a few times. The chain combines TRBV9 with TRBJ2-7; D unresolved. Between the trimmed V and J ends, which lost 0 bases and 2 bases, there was a span of 9 bases. CDR1 is SGDLS, CDR2 YYNGEE, per germline. The CDR3 runs 14 residues. The chain's CDR3 is CASSVDPVPYEQYF. CDR3 bases: TGTGCCAGCAGCGTAGACCCAGTCCCCTACGAGCAGTACTTC.

This clone was seen a few times. The V and J genes are TRBV14 and TRBJ2-1, with 10 bases lining up with TRBD2. Germline loops: CDR1 SGHDN, CDR2 FVKESK. The CDR3 consists of 16 residues. J lost 4 bases, V lost 4 bases, and 7 bases had no gene match. The CDR3: CASSRGISGGYNEQFF. CDR3 bases: TGTGCCAGCAGCCGGGGGATTAGCGGGGGGTACAATGAGCAGTTCTTC.

This clone came up a few times. The chain combines TRBV30 with TRBJ1-2; 7 bases are a match to TRBD1. V lost 4 bases to trimming and J lost 7 bases; unmatched junction nucleotides: 9. Germline-derived CDR1 and CDR2 are GTSNPN and SVGIG (reference sequence). There are 13 residues in the CDR3. The CDR3 coding sequence is TGTGCCTGGACCATAGACAGGGAGAGTGGCTACACCTTC. This translates into CAWTIDRESGYTF. Using reference TRBV30 and TRBJ1-2 for the parts outside the CDR3, the full variable domain is SQTIHQWPATLVQPVGSPLSLECTVEGTSNPNLYWYRQAAGRGLQLLFYSVGIGQISSEVPQNLSASRPQDRQFILSSKKLLLSDSGFYLCAWTIDRESGYTFGSGTRLTVV.

The CDR3 loop is CASRVPGGRNEQYF. CDR3 sequence (DNA): TGTGCCAGCAGAGTCCCGGGGGGGAGGAACGAGCAGTACTTC. This chain links TRBV6-5 with TRBJ2-7, with TRBD2 matching 8 bases. V gave up 6 bases and J gave up 5 bases; unmatched junction bases: 9. The germline CDR1 and CDR2 sequences are MNHEY and SVGAGI. This CDR3 contains 14 residues.

This clone was found a few times. The J gene is TRBJ2-7, the V gene TRBV6-6; 9 bases line up with TRBD1. Germline CDR1 is MNHNY and CDR2 is SVGAGI (reference sequence). V gave up 7 bases and J gave up 6 bases; unmatched junction bases: 4. CDR3 length: 12 residues. CDR3 in DNA: TGTGCCAGCAAGACACAGGGGGCCGAGCAGTACTTC. Its protein is CASKTQGAEQYF.

This chain joins TRBV5-6 and TRBJ1-6; D may be TRBD1 (5 bases). Germline CDR1 reads SGHDT; CDR2 reads YYEEEE. Trimming took off 4 bases at V and 6 bases at J, with 14 bases between the two ends. This CDR3 has 15 amino acids. The CDR3 DNA follows: TGTGCCAGCAGCGGGGCCTGGGGTGTTAATTCACCCCTCCACTTT. Protein product: CASSGAWGVNSPLHF.

This clone was seen a handful of times. This rearrangement joins TRBV6-6 to TRBJ2-7; TRBD1 aligns across 10 bases. The J segment lost 5 bases and the V segment lost 5 bases, leaving 12 bases of the junction unmatched. CDR1 is MNHNY and CDR2 is SVGAGI in the germline V gene (reference sequence). The CDR3 runs 16 residues. CDR3 sequence: CASSKLAGTGEHEQYF. The CDR3 nucleotides read TGTGCCAGCAGTAAACTTGCCGGGACAGGGGAACACGAGCAGTACTTC.

The chain joins TRBV4-3 to TRBJ1-5; D might be TRBD1 (5 bases). V lost 0 bases and J 7 bases, leaving 13 bases between the germline ends. Germline values: CDR1 LGHNA, CDR2 YSLEER. The CDR3 is made up of 15 amino acids. The CDR3 coding sequence is TGCGCCAGCAGCCAAGAGGAGGGGCGCGGACAGCCCCAGCATTTT. Protein sequence: CASSQEEGRGQPQHF.

This clone was recorded a few times. This chain joins TRBV30 and TRBJ2-7; TRBD1 matches 10 bases. The CDR3 has 15 amino acids. Germline trimming cut 3 bases from V and 4 bases from J; bases unmatched to any gene: 9. CDR1 and CDR2 from the germline V gene are GTSNPN and SVGIG (reference sequence). The CDR3 loop reads CAWSAKRTGGYEQYF. The CDR3, as DNA: TGTGCCTGGAGCGCGAAACGGACAGGGGGATACGAGCAGTACTTC.

This clone turned up a few times. The rearrangement links TRBV29-1 to TRBJ1-5; the D is unclear. The CDR3 spans 12 residues. Germline V gene lookup returns CDR1 SQVTM and CDR2 ANQGSEA. V lost 4 bases to trimming and J lost 7 bases, with 11 bases between them. CDR3 in amino acids: CSVGLATQPQHF. The CDR3 nucleotides read TGCAGCGTTGGGCTGGCAACCCAGCCCCAGCATTTT.

This clone appeared a few times. This rearrangement joins TRBV7-9 to TRBJ2-7, with TRBD2 matching 7 bases. Germline CDR1 reads SEHNR; CDR2 reads FQNEAQ (reference sequence). The CDR3 is made up of 15 amino acids. With 5 bases clipped from V and 2 bases from J, the junction kept 9 bases outside the gene matches. The CDR3 loop is CASSPGSGVPYEQYF. The CDR3 DNA follows: TGTGCCAGCAGCCCCGGCAGCGGGGTCCCCTACGAGCAGTACTTC.

The chain employs TRBV27 and TRBJ1-2; D perhaps matches TRBD1 (5 bases). CDR3 length equals 13 residues. Germline-derived CDR1 and CDR2 are MNHEY and SMNVEV (reference sequence). V lost 2 bases, J lost 7 bases, and 11 bases lay in between. CDR3 nucleotide sequence: TGTGCCAGCAGTTTAGCAGGGTCTGGTGGCTACACCTTC. It is translated as CASSLAGSGGYTF.

The chain is built from TRBV20-1 and TRBJ2-1, with unresolved D. CDR1 is DFQATT and CDR2 is SNEGSKA in the germline V gene (reference sequence). The CDR3 runs to 11 residues. Trimming cost V 3 bases and J 7 bases, with 7 bases left between them. CDR3 region: CSASEENEQFF. The CDR3 DNA reads as TGCAGTGCTAGCGAAGAGAATGAGCAGTTCTTC.

CDR3 nucleotide sequence: TGTGCCAGCAGCCCAGAATGGACAGGGAACACTGAAGCTTTCTTT. It is translated as CASSPEWTGNTEAFF. The V gene is TRBV5-4, the J gene TRBJ1-1; 7 bases line up with TRBD1. The length of the CDR3 is 15 residues. Germline-derived CDR1 and CDR2 are SGHNT and YYREEE (reference sequence). J gave up 1 base and V 4 bases, and 7 bases lay outside the gene matches.

The chain joins TRBV7-2 to TRBJ2-2, with 13 nucleotides matching TRBD2. The V gene's germline CDR1 is SGHTA and CDR2 FQGNSA. CDR3 size: 17 residues. The ends lost 4 bases at V and 2 bases at J; junction bases unmatched: 4. CDR3 nucleotides: TGTGCCAGCAGCTCCCGGACTAGCGGGGGAAACACCGGGGAGCTGTTTTTT. It is translated as CASSSRTSGGNTGELFF. Full variable domain (outside the CDR3, taken from reference TRBV7-2 and TRBJ2-2): GAGVSQSPSNKVTEKGKDVELRCDPISGHTALYWYRQSLGQGLEFLIYFQGNSAPDKSGLPSDRFSAERTGGSVSTLTIQRTQQEDSAVYLCASSSRTSGGNTGELFFGEGSRLTVL.

The chain carries TRBV9 and TRBJ1-1; D remains unclear. CDR1 and CDR2 (germline): SGDLS, YYNGEE. This CDR3 comprises 15 residues. Trimming removed 4 bases from V and 5 bases from J, with 18 bases in between. CDR3 in amino acids: CASSPEVEPRTEAFF. In DNA, the CDR3 is TGTGCCAGCAGCCCCGAAGTGGAGCCGCGGACTGAAGCTTTCTTT.

This clone was observed a handful of times. The gene calls are TRBV27 and TRBJ2-3; 13 positions match TRBD2. The CDR3 spans 15 residues. V shed 3 bases, J shed 6 bases, and the junction held 3 bases outside the gene matches. CDR1 MNHEY and CDR2 SMNVEV come from the germline V gene (reference sequence). Here the CDR3 reads CASSFSTSGGDTQYF. The CDR3 DNA sequence: TGTGCCAGCAGTTTTTCGACTAGCGGGGGGGATACGCAGTATTTT.